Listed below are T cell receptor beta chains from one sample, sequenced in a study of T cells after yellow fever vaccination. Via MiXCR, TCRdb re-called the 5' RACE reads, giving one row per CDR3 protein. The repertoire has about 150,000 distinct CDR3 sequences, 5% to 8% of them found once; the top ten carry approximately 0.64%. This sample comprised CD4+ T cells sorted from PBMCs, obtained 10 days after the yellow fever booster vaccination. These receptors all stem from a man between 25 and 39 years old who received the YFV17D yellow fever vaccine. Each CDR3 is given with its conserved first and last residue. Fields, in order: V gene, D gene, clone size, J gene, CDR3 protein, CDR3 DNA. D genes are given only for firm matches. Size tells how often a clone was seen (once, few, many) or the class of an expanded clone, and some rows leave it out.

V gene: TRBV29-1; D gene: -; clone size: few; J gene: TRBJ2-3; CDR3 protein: CSVEGGVGVSTDTQYF; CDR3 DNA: TGCAGCGTTGAGGGGGGAGTCGGGGTTAGCACAGATACGCAGTATTTT
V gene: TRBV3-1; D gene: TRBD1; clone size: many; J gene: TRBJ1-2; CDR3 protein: CASSGPDRGGYTF; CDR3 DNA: TGTGCCAGCAGCGGCCCCGACAGGGGAGGCTACACCTTC
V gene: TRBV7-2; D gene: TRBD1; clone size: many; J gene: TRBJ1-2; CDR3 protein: CASSLPTGQTYGYTF; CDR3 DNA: TGTGCCAGCAGCTTACCCACGGGACAGACCTATGGCTACACCTTC
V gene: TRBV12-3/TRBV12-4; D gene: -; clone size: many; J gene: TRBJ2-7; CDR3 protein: CASTPDRLSYEQYF; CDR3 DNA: TGTGCCAGCACTCCCGACAGGCTTTCCTACGAGCAGTACTTC
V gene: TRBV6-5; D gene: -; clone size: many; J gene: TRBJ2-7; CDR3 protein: CASSYRGLLYEQYF; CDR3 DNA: TGTGCCAGCAGTTACCGAGGACTACTATACGAGCAGTACTTC
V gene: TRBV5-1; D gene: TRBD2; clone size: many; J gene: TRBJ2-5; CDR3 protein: CASSFGGSGGETQYF; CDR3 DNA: TGCGCCAGCAGCTTCGGCGGGAGTGGGGGAGAGACCCAGTACTTC
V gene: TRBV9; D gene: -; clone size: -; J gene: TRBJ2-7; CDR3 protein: CASSVAVVDTQGEQYF; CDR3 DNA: TGTGCCAGCAGCGTAGCGGTCGTGGACACACAAGGCGAGCAGTACTTC
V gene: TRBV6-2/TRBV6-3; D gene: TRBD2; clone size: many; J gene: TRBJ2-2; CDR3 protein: CASSSGTSGRAGGELFF; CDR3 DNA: TGTGCCAGCAGTTCTGGGACTAGCGGGAGGGCCGGCGGGGAGCTGTTTTTT
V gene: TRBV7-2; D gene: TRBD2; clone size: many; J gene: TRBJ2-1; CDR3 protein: CASSSKTSGNEQFF; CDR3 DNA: TGTGCCAGCAGCTCCAAGACTAGCGGGAATGAGCAGTTCTTC
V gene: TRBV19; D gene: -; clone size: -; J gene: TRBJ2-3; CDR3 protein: CASSARGTTDTQYF; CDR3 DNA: TGTGCCAGTAGTGCTCGGGGGACCACGGATACGCAGTATTTT
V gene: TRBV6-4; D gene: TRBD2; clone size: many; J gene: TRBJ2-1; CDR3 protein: CASSEHRTSSYNEQFF; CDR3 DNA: TGTGCCAGCAGTGAACATCGGACTAGCTCCTACAATGAGCAGTTCTTC
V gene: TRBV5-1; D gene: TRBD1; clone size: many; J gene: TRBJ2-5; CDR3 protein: CASSLVRDSYQETQYF; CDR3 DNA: TGCGCCAGCAGCTTGGTGAGGGACAGCTATCAAGAGACCCAGTACTTC
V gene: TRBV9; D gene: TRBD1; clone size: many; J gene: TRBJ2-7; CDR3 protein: CASSKSASGQTYEQYF; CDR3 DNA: TGTGCCAGCAGCAAATCCGCATCGGGACAGACCTACGAGCAGTACTTC
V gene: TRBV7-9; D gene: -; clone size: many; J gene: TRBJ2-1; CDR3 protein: CASSLRQGGYNEQFF; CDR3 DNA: TGTGCCAGCAGCCTCCGGCAGGGGGGCTACAATGAGCAGTTCTTC
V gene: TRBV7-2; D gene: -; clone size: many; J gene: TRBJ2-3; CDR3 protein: CASSRTLTRQDTQYF; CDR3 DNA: TGTGCCAGCAGCAGAACCCTGACTAGGCAGGATACGCAGTATTTT
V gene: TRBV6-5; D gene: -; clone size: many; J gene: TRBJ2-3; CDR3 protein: CASSYGPGTDTQYF; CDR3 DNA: TGTGCCAGCAGTTACGGACCTGGCACAGATACGCAGTATTTT
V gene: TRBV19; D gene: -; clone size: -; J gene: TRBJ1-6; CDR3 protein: CASSPSTGITSPLHF; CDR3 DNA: TGTGCCAGTAGTCCTTCGACAGGAATCACTTCACCCCTCCACTTT
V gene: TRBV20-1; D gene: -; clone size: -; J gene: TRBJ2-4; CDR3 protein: CSASRVGKNIQYF; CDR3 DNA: TGCAGTGCTAGTAGAGTGGGCAAAAACATTCAGTACTTC
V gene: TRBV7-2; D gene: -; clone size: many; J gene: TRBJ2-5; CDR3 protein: CASSFTPWGLGETQYF; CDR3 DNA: TGTGCCAGCAGCTTCACCCCCTGGGGGTTAGGGGAGACCCAGTACTTC
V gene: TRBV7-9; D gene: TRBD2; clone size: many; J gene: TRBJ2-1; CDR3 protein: CASSLSTSGRGNEQFF; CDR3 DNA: TGTGCCAGCAGCTTATCAACTAGCGGGAGGGGCAATGAGCAGTTCTTC
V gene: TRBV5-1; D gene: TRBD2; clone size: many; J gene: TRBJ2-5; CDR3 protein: CASSLVLAGNQETQYF; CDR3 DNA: TGCGCCAGCAGCTTGGTCCTAGCGGGGAACCAAGAGACCCAGTACTTC
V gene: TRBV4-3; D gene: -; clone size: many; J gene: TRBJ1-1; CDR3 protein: CASSQGRVGDTEAFF; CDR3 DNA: TGCGCCAGCAGCCAAGGTCGGGTAGGCGACACTGAAGCTTTCTTT
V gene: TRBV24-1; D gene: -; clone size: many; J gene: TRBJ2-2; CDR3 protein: CATSDLRGTGKLFF; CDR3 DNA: TGTGCCACCAGTGACCTCCGAGGGACGGGGAAGCTGTTTTTT
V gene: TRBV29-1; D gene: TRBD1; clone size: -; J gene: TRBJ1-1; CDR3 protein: CSGRQGENTEAFF; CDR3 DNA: TGCAGCGGCAGACAGGGGGAGAACACTGAAGCTTTCTTT
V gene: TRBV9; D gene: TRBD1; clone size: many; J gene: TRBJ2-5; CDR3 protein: CASSPRGQETQYF; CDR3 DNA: TGTGCCAGCAGCCCCAGGGGGCAGGAGACCCAGTACTTC
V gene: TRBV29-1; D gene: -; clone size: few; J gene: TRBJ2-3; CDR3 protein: CSVGTGRGSDTQYF; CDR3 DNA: TGCAGCGTTGGAACAGGGAGAGGGTCAGATACGCAGTATTTT
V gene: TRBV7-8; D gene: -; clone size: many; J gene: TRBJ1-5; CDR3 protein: CASSPTNQGLHGQPQHF; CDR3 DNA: TGTGCCAGCAGCCCGACAAACCAGGGGCTTCACGGTCAGCCCCAGCATTTT
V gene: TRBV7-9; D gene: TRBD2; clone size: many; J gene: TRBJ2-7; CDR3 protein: CASSLAASGGKYEQYF; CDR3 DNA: TGTGCCAGCAGCTTAGCGGCTAGCGGGGGCAAGTACGAGCAGTACTTC
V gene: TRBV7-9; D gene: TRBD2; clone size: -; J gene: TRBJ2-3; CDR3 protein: CASSLISGRTDTQYF; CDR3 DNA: TGTGCCAGCAGCCTAATTAGCGGGAGAACAGATACGCAGTATTTT
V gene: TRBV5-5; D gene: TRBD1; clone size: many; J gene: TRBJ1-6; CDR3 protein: CASSSGGRGYNSPLHF; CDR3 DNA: TGTGCCAGCAGCTCCGGGGGCAGGGGGTATAATTCACCCCTCCACTTT
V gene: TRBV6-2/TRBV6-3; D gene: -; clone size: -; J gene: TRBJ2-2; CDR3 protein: CASEGGGSTGELFF; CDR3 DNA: TGTGCCAGCGAGGGGGGGGGCAGCACCGGGGAGCTGTTTTTT
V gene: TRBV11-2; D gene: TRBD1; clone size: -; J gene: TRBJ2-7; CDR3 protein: CASSVNRGYEQYF; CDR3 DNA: TGTGCCAGCAGCGTAAACAGGGGGTACGAGCAGTACTTC
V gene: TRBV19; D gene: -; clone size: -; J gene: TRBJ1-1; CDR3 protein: CASSISDRTNTEAFF; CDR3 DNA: TGTGCCAGTAGTATCAGCGACAGGACGAACACTGAAGCTTTCTTT
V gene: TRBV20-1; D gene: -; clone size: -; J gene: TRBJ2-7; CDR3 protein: CSANYLETYEQYF; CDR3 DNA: TGCAGTGCTAACTATCTAGAAACCTACGAGCAGTACTTC
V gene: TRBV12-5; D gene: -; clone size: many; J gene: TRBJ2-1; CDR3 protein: CASGFWLKNSGSYNEQFF; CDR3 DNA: TGTGCTAGTGGTTTTTGGTTGAAAAATTCCGGCTCCTACAATGAGCAGTTCTTC
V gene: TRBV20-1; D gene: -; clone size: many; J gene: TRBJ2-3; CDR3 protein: CSARKEDTQYF; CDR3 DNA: TGCAGTGCCCGGAAAGAGGATACGCAGTATTTT
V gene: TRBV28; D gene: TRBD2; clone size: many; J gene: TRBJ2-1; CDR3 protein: CASSLWAVRERTSGRYNEQFF; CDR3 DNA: TGTGCCAGCAGTTTATGGGCCGTCAGGGAACGGACTAGCGGGAGGTACAATGAGCAGTTCTTC
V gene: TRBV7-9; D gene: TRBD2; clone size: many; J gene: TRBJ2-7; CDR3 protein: CASSQGAGVGYEQYF; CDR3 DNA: TGTGCCAGCAGCCAAGGCGCGGGAGTTGGTTACGAGCAGTACTTC
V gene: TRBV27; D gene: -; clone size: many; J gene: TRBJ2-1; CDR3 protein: CASTSGGEQFF; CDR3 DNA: TGTGCCAGCACCTCCGGGGGTGAGCAGTTCTTC
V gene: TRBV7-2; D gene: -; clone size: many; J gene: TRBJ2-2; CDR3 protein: CASSLAGGVGTGELFF; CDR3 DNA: TGTGCCAGCAGCTTAGCGGGAGGCGTTGGCACCGGGGAGCTGTTTTTT
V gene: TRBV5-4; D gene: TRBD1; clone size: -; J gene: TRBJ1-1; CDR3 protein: CASSLDSGTGGMAAFF; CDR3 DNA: TGTGCCAGCAGCTTGGACTCCGGGACAGGGGGCATGGCGGCTTTCTTT
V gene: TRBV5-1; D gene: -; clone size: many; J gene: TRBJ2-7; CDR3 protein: CASSGASSYEQYF; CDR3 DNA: TGCGCCAGCAGCGGGGCTAGCTCCTACGAGCAGTACTTC
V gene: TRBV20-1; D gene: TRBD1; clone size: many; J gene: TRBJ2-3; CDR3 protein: CSARGTGSTDTQYF; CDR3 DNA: TGCAGTGCTAGAGGGACAGGTAGCACAGATACGCAGTATTTT
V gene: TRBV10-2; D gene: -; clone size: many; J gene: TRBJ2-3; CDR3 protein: CASVVQGGADTQYF; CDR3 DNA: TGCGCCAGCGTCGTGCAGGGAGGCGCAGATACGCAGTATTTT
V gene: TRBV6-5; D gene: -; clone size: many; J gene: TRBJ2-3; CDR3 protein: CASSYFGGTDTQYF; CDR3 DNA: TGTGCCAGCAGTTACTTTGGGGGGACAGATACGCAGTATTTT
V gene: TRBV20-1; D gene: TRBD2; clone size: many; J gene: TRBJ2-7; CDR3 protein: CSASTSGTIYEQYF; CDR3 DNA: TGCAGTGCTAGTACTAGCGGGACGATATACGAGCAGTACTTC
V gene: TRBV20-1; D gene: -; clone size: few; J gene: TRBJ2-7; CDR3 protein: CSASQAASYEQYF; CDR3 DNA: TGCAGTGCAAGCCAGGCCGCGTCCTACGAGCAGTACTTC